These 27 T cell receptor beta chains share one sample of origin, sequenced in a study of blood T cell repertoires in COVID-19. Using immunoSEQ multiplex PCR, the repertoire was profiled, and TCRdb retains in-frame clones only, with some absent. The table lists 450,000 to 500,000 clones, approximately 91% of them singletons, with roughly 8.5% in the top ten. Sequencing was performed on PBMCs or T cells enriched from blood (not recorded which). The receptors come from a woman aged 55-70 years who had recovered from COVID-19.

The chain uses TRBV5-1 and TRBJ1-3; possibly TRBD1 for D (5 bases). The CDR3 is 15 amino acids. Trimming took off 3 bases at V and 0 bases at J, with 10 bases between the two ends. Germline-derived CDR1 and CDR2 are SGHRS and YFSETQ. The CDR3 is CASSSVGHSGNTIYF. The CDR3 DNA follows: TGCGCCAGCAGCTCTGTGGGGCACTCTGGAAACACCATATATTTT.

This clone was counted once. The rearrangement joins TRBV20-1 to TRBJ1-5; no firm D call. Germline V lookup: CDR1 DFQATT, CDR2 SNEGSKA (reference sequence). Between the trimmed V and J ends, which lost 3 bases and 7 bases, there was a span of 7 bases. The CDR3 has 11 residues. The CDR3 DNA is TGCAGTGCTAGTCCGGGGCAGCCCCAGCATTTT. Translating it yields CSASPGQPQHF.

This clone was picked up a small number of times. V and J are TRBV27 and TRBJ1-2; no reliable D call. Germline loops: CDR1 MNHEY, CDR2 SMNVEV (reference sequence). This CDR3 has 13 amino acids. V dropped 4 bases and J dropped 1 base, with 7 bases sitting between them. The CDR3 nucleotides are TGTGCCAGCAGTTCCAGCGTTAACTATGGCTACACCTTC. This encodes CASSSSVNYGYTF.

There are many counts of this clone. This chain connects TRBV12-2 to TRBJ2-5; the table's D call of TRBD1 was not tested on the DNA. TRBV12-2 is recorded as a pseudogene. This CDR3 region has 14 residues. The CDR3, as DNA: TGTGCAAGTCGCTTAGGGACAGGGGAAGAGACCCAGTACTTC. Translated, it gives CASRLGTGEETQYF.

This clone was seen only a few times. The chain uses TRBV30 and TRBJ1-6; D is perhaps TRBD1 (6 bases). The ends were cut back, 2 bases at V and 9 bases at J, with 14 bases in the middle. Germline-derived CDR1 and CDR2 are GTSNPN and SVGIG (reference sequence). CDR3 length: 14 amino acids. Here the CDR3 reads CAWSWEGGSSPLHF. DNA for the CDR3: TGTGCCTGGAGTTGGGAAGGGGGAAGTTCACCCCTCCACTTT.

This sequence joins TRBV6-2 or TRBV6-3 and TRBJ2-7, with 7 bases that match TRBD1. V trimming: 0 bases; J trimming: 0 bases; junction bases outside the gene matches: 8. The CDR3 has 17 amino acids. Germline CDR1 reads MNHEY; CDR2 reads SVGEGT. CDR3 region: CASSYSRTGHFSYEQYV. The CDR3 nucleotides read TGTGCCAGCAGTTACTCCCGGACAGGCCACTTCTCCTACGAGCAGTACGTC.

Written as DNA, the CDR3 is TGTGCCACCCAAGACAGTTTGTTGATGAACTATGGCTACACCTTC. Amino acids: CATQDSLLMNYGYTF. The chain combines TRBV19 with TRBJ1-2; weak D call: TRBD1 (5 bases). The V gene lost 10 bases and the J gene lost 2 bases, with 20 bases spanning the gap. The CDR3 has 15 residues. Germline loops: CDR1 LNHDA, CDR2 SQIVND (reference sequence).

V and J are TRBV9 and TRBJ1-3; maybe TRBD1 (5 bases). CDR1 and CDR2 (germline): SGDLS, YYNGEE. This CDR3 has 17 amino acids. V lost 1 base, J lost 0 bases, and 14 bases lay in between. The CDR3 coding sequence is TGTGCCAGCAGCGTATTTGAAGTGGGGGGCTCTGGAAACACCATATATTTT. It encodes CASSVFEVGGSGNTIYF.

The chain links TRBV2 to TRBJ1-2, with D hard to call. CDR3 length equals 15 residues. The germline V gene encodes CDR1 SNHLY and CDR2 FYNNEI. Trimming left V 1 base short and J 8 bases short, with 17 bases between. The CDR3 DNA reads as TGTGCCAGCAGTGAAGTGGCAGGAGGTTTACGGGGCTACACCTTC. Translated, it gives CASSEVAGGLRGYTF.

V and J are TRBV9 and TRBJ2-1; 8 positions match TRBD2. CDR3 length: 17 amino acids. The V and J ends lost 4 bases and 6 bases, in that order; junction bases with no gene match: 15. From germline, CDR1 is SGDLS and CDR2 YYNGEE. The CDR3, as DNA: TGTGCCAGCAGCCCCCCGGGTAGCGGGGCCCCCCCCAATGAGCAGTTCTTC. Its protein product is CASSPPGSGAPPNEQFF. Full variable domain (rest looked up from reference TRBV9 and TRBJ2-1): DSGVTQTPKHLITATGQRVTLRCSPRSGDLSVYWYQQSLDQGLQFLIQYYNGEERAKGNILERFSAQQFPDLHSELNLSSLELGDSALYFCASSPPGSGAPPNEQFFGPGTRLTVL.

The chain joins TRBV5-1 to TRBJ2-2, with a possible D match to TRBD1 (6 bases). Trimming shortened V by 3 bases and J by 7 bases, and 10 bases separated the two germline ends. Germline V lookup: CDR1 SGHRS, CDR2 YFSETQ. CDR3 length: 13 residues. This chain's CDR3 is CASSSYRVGELFF. CDR3 in DNA: TGCGCCAGCAGCTCTTACAGGGTCGGGGAGCTGTTTTTT.

V usage is TRBV6-5 and J usage is TRBJ1-2; 9 positions agree with TRBD1. This CDR3 is built from 15 residues. Looked up from germline, CDR1 is MNHEY and CDR2 is SVGAGI. With V trimmed by 6 bases and J by 1 base, 6 bases remained unmatched. The CDR3 DNA reads as TGTGCCAGCAGGCCCGGGACAGGGTATAACTATGGCTACACCTTC. It codes for CASRPGTGYNYGYTF.

The chain couples TRBV11-3 to TRBJ2-4; tentative D call: TRBD2 (7 bases). The CDR3 is 16 residues long. In germline, CDR1 is SGHNT, CDR2 YENEEA. Trimming pared 4 bases from V and 2 bases from J, leaving 15 bases between. This chain's CDR3 is CASSSREGGPKNIQYF. DNA of the CDR3: TGTGCCAGCAGCTCCCGAGAGGGGGGGCCCAAAAACATTCAGTACTTC.

This rearrangement joins TRBV5-1 to TRBJ2-3, with D maybe TRBD1 (6 bases). The germline CDR1 and CDR2 sequences are SGHRS and YFSETQ. This CDR3 contains 13 residues. V was shortened by 7 bases and J by 0 bases, with 9 bases between the two germline ends. In DNA, the CDR3 is TGCGCCAGCGGCACAGGGAGCACAGATACGCAGTATTTT. Translated: CASGTGSTDTQYF.

The rearrangement uses TRBV2 and TRBJ2-2; weak D call: TRBD2 (5 bases). With 7 bases removed from V and 1 base from J, the gap between germline ends came to 13 bases. The germline CDR1 and CDR2 sequences are SNHLY and FYNNEI. This CDR3 region has 15 residues. CDR3 amino acids: CASTGKGRNTGELFF. The CDR3 region has the DNA TGTGCCAGCACTGGTAAAGGGAGGAACACCGGGGAGCTGTTTTTT.

The chain joins TRBV2 to TRBJ2-5; tentatively, D is TRBD2 (6 bases). Germline lookup yields CDR1 SNHLY and CDR2 FYNNEI. Trimming stripped 6 bases from V and 5 bases from J, with 16 bases between. The length of the CDR3 is 14 residues. The chain's CDR3 is CASSLAVSIETQYF. CDR3 nucleotide sequence: TGTGCCAGCAGCTTAGCGGTTAGCATCGAGACCCAGTACTTC.

This chain uses TRBV4-1 with TRBJ2-6, with D perhaps matching TRBD1 (5 bases). The length of the CDR3 is 13 residues. V was shortened by 1 base and J by 8 bases, with 6 bases between the two germline ends. Per the germline V gene, CDR1 is MGHRA and CDR2 is YSYEKL. The CDR3 DNA reads as TGCGCCAGCAGCCAAGGGGGCACCAACGTCCTGACTTTC. This translates into CASSQGGTNVLTF.

V usage is TRBV7-8 and J usage is TRBJ1-4, with 11 bases lining up with TRBD1. Losses at the gene ends were 1 base for V and 8 bases for J; bases not matched to a gene: 9. This CDR3 is built from 17 residues. CDR1 SGHVS and CDR2 FQNEAQ come from the germline V gene. CDR3 region: CASSLVVRDRGDEKLFF. DNA for the CDR3: TGTGCCAGCAGCTTAGTTGTCAGGGACAGGGGGGACGAAAAACTGTTTTTT.

The chain has TRBV4-1 and TRBJ1-2; no reliable D call. With 0 bases removed from V and 4 bases from J, the gap between germline ends came to 9 bases. Germline CDR1 MGHRA, CDR2 YSYEKL. This CDR3 region has 14 residues. CDR3 DNA sequence: TGCGCCAGCAGCCAAGATGAGCACAGCTATGGCTACACCTTC. This encodes CASSQDEHSYGYTF.

The chain has TRBV29-1 and TRBJ1-1; 10 bases align to TRBD1. Germline V gene sequence: CDR1 SQVTM, CDR2 ANQGSEA. V shed 5 bases and J 4 bases; nucleotides not matched to a gene: 4. The CDR3 length is 13 residues. The CDR3 DNA reads TGCAGCGTTAAGAGACAGGGGGCCACTGAAGCTTTCTTT. Translation: CSVKRQGATEAFF.

The gene calls are TRBV18 and TRBJ2-7; TRBD1 is a possible D gene (6 bases). This CDR3 spans 15 amino acids. Trimming removed 3 bases from V and 4 bases from J, with 16 bases in between. The germline gives CDR1 KGHSH, CDR2 LQKENI. CDR3 bases: TGTGCCAGCTCACCCACGACAGGATCCGCTTACGAGCAGTACTTC. This translates into CASSPTTGSAYEQYF.

This clone appeared a few times. CDR3 amino acids: CASGLVPDTDRRELFF. The CDR3 DNA follows: TGTGCTAGTGGTTTGGTACCCGACACCGATCGCCGGGAGCTGTTTTTT. The chain links TRBV12-5 to TRBJ2-2; unclear D gene. The germline gives CDR1 LGHNT, CDR2 FRNRAP. There are 16 residues in the CDR3. Trimming shortened V by 0 bases and J by 9 bases, and 17 bases separated the two germline ends.

The V gene is TRBV19, the J gene TRBJ1-5, with D possibly being TRBD1 (5 bases). Germline V CDR1 and CDR2: LNHDA, SQIVND (reference sequence). This CDR3 is 14 amino acids long. Trimming removed 7 bases at V and 0 bases at J, with 10 bases between. CDR3 in DNA: TGTGCCAGTACTTACAGGTTTAGCAATCAGCCCCAGCATTTT. Translating it yields CASTYRFSNQPQHF.

This rearrangement joins TRBV5-5 to TRBJ1-6; maybe TRBD1 (6 bases). Germline V gives CDR1 SGHKS, CDR2 YYEKEE (reference sequence). The V and J ends lost 1 base and 7 bases respectively, with 12 bases between them. The CDR3 contains 15 residues. CDR3 amino acids: CASSLLRGGNSPLHF. The CDR3 DNA reads TGTGCCAGCAGCTTGCTAAGGGGGGGGAATTCACCCCTCCACTTT.

The chain uses TRBV7-6 and TRBJ2-7; 8 positions match TRBD1. With 2 bases clipped from V and 7 bases from J, the junction kept 13 bases outside the gene matches. CDR3 length: 16 residues. From germline, CDR1 is SGHVS and CDR2 FNYEAQ. Written as DNA, the CDR3 is TGTGCCAGCAGCTTAATAGGACAGGGTGGCAGAGGGGAGCAGTACTTC. Residues: CASSLIGQGGRGEQYF.

This chain joins TRBV28 and TRBJ1-2, with 7 nucleotides matching TRBD1. Trimming at V came to 4 bases and at J to 6 bases, leaving 2 bases not matched to a gene. The CDR3 loop spans 12 amino acids. Germline CDR1 and CDR2: MDHEN and SYDVKM. The CDR3 region is CASSSGTDGYTF. The CDR3 nucleotides are TGTGCCAGCAGTTCCGGGACAGATGGCTACACCTTC.

The chain recombines TRBV6-5 with TRBJ1-4, with D perhaps matching TRBD1 (5 bases). The CDR3 runs to 15 residues. From germline, CDR1 is MNHEY and CDR2 SVGAGI. Trimming removed 2 bases from V and 4 bases from J, with 11 bases in between. The CDR3 loop reads CASSYTDRYNEKLFF. CDR3 DNA: TGTGCCAGCAGTTACACCGACAGATATAATGAAAAACTGTTTTTT.